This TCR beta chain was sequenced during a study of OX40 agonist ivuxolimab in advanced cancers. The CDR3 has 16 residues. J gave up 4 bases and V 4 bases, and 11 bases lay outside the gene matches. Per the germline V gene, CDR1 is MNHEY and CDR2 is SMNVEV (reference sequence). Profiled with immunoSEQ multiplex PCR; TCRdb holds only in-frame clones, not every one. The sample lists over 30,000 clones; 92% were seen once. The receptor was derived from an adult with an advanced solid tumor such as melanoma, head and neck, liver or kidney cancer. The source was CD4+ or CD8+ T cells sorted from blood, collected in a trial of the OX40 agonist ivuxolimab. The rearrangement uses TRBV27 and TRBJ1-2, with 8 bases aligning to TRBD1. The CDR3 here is CASSSLPGTGVYGYTF. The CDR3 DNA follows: TGTGCCAGCAGTTCCCTCCCCGGGACAGGAGTCTATGGCTACACCTTC.